One and the same sample provided the 16 T cell receptor beta chains below, sequenced in a study of PD-1 blockade in classical Hodgkin lymphoma. Using immunoSEQ multiplex PCR, the repertoire was profiled, and TCRdb retains in-frame clones only, with some absent. The sample consists of over 60,000 clones, 71% of them appearing once. Autologous stem cell transplantation was followed by relapse in every patient, and brentuximab vedotin exposure varied. Sequencing was performed on peripheral blood mononuclear cells (PBMCs), taken before the second cycle of nivolumab. The source is a human donor with classical Hodgkin lymphoma.

The V and J genes are TRBV6-6 and TRBJ1-1; 11 positions match TRBD1. V was clipped by 8 bases and J by 3 bases; unmatched bases: 8. The germline V gene has CDR1 MNHNY and CDR2 SVGAGI (reference sequence). The CDR3 spans 15 residues. CDR3 coding DNA: TGTGCCAGCCGGGACAGGGGGGGTACTCACACTGAAGCTTTCTTT. As protein: CASRDRGGTHTEAFF.

The chain links TRBV10-2 to TRBJ1-1; a possible D gene is TRBD1 (5 bases). Per germline, CDR1 WSHSY and CDR2 SAAADI. The CDR3 totals 13 residues. Between the trimmed V and J ends, which lost 6 bases and 0 bases, there was a span of 8 bases. The CDR3 region is CASSQGVNTEAFF. The DNA for the CDR3 is TGCGCCAGCAGCCAGGGAGTGAACACTGAAGCTTTCTTT.

V gene TRBV21-1 combines with J gene TRBJ1-4. TRBV21-1 is given as a pseudogene. The CDR3 runs 19 residues. The CDR3 DNA follows: TGTGCCAGCAGCAAAGTTTTAAAAGGTTATCGGGCAACTAATGAAAAACTGTTTTTT. Amino acid sequence: CASSKVLKGYRATNEKLFF.

CDR3 sequence: CASTPGGNTIYF. The CDR3 coding sequence is TGTGCCAGCACCCCTGGGGGAAACACCATATATTTT. The chain carries TRBV7-2 and TRBJ1-3, with unresolved D. V lost 7 bases to trimming and J lost 4 bases, with 8 bases between them. Germline V CDR1 and CDR2: SGHTA, FQGNSA. This CDR3 is built from 12 residues.

The chain recombines TRBV10-2 with TRBJ2-1; a weak D match, TRBD1 (6 bases). Germline CDR1 and CDR2: WSHSY and SAAADI. Trimming removed 10 bases from V and 4 bases from J, with 14 bases in between. The CDR3 consists of 13 residues. CDR3 nucleotide sequence: TGCGCCACCTCCGGGACATATTACAATGAGCAGTTCTTC. Translation gives CATSGTYYNEQFF.

This clone is medium-sized by share. The V and J genes are TRBV7-3 and TRBJ2-1; D not resolved. Germline assignment: CDR1 SGHTA and CDR2 FQGTGA. V lost 2 bases and J lost 1, with 15 bases in between. CDR3 size: 17 residues. Written as DNA, the CDR3 is TGTGCCAGCAGCTTACGGGCTAGTAGGTTGTCCTACAATGAGCAGTTCTTC. Its protein product is CASSLRASRLSYNEQFF.

This clone was counted a few times. The chain has TRBV7-9 and TRBJ1-5; no definite D call. V was cut by 3 bases and J by 6 bases, with 9 bases left in between. This CDR3 region has 13 residues. Germline V gives CDR1 SEHNR, CDR2 FQNEAQ (reference sequence). The CDR3 sequence is CASSFGVRQPQHF. The DNA for the CDR3 is TGTGCCAGCAGCTTTGGGGTGCGTCAGCCCCAGCATTTT.

This clone was found a few times. This chain uses TRBV19 with TRBJ2-7, with D tentatively TRBD2 (6 bases). Germline V gene data show CDR1 as LNHDA and CDR2 as SQIVND (reference sequence). Trimming removed 7 bases at V and 7 bases at J, with 23 bases between. CDR3 length: 15 residues. This CDR3 is CASTPRGNLPGEQYF. CDR3 nucleotides: TGTGCCAGTACTCCGCGGGGAAACCTCCCCGGGGAGCAGTACTTC.

A few counts support this clone. The rearrangement uses TRBV6-6 and TRBJ1-2; a weak D match, TRBD1 (6 bases). CDR1 and CDR2 from the germline V gene are MNHNY and SVGAGI (reference sequence). Trimming took off 8 bases at V and 4 bases at J, with 20 bases between the two ends. The CDR3 contains 15 residues. CDR3 in amino acids: CASLVRRGIGYGYTF. For the CDR3, the DNA is TGTGCCAGCCTTGTCCGGAGGGGGATAGGCTATGGCTACACCTTC.

The rearrangement uses TRBV11-2 and TRBJ2-3; D is ambiguous. V shed 4 bases and J shed 0 bases, with 5 bases lying between them. The CDR3 has 13 residues. Germline CDR1 and CDR2: SGHAT and FQNNGV. CDR3 in DNA: TGTGCCAGCAGCTCTGGCAGCACAGATACGCAGTATTTT. Its protein is CASSSGSTDTQYF.

The sample holds a few counts of this clone. The chain is built from TRBV6-5 and TRBJ1-1; D unclear. In germline, CDR1 is MNHEY, CDR2 SVGAGI. This CDR3 is 13 amino acids long. The V end was cut by 4 bases, the J end by 1 base, with 7 bases between. The CDR3 coding sequence is TGTGCCAGCAGTTCCCCCCGGAACACTGAAGCTTTCTTT. This translates into CASSSPRNTEAFF.

About this clone: The identical CDR3 is also encoded by other nucleotide sequences in the sample. The CDR3 nucleotides read TGTGCCAGCAGTTTGAATGGGGGGCGGGCTTTCTTT. It is translated as CASSLNGGRAFF. The J gene is TRBJ1-1, the V gene TRBV28; TRBD1 might be the D (6 bases). Between the trimmed V and J ends, which lost 3 bases and 11 bases, there was a span of 13 bases. Germline V gene sequence: CDR1 MDHEN, CDR2 SYDVKM. The CDR3 contains 12 residues. Full variable domain (rest looked up from reference TRBV28 and TRBJ1-1): DVKVTQSSRYLVKRTGEKVFLECVQDMDHENMFWYRQDPGLGLRLIYFSYDVKMKEKGDIPEGYSVSREKKERFSLILESASTNQTSMYLCASSLNGGRAFFGQGTRLTVV.

The chain couples TRBV7-3 to TRBJ1-2, with 8 bases lining up with TRBD1. This CDR3 contains 13 residues. Germline trimming cut 4 bases from V and 7 bases from J; bases unmatched to any gene: 5. Germline CDR1 and CDR2: SGHTA and FQGTGA. The CDR3: CASSSQGAGGYTF. In nucleotides, the CDR3 is TGTGCCAGCAGCTCCCAGGGGGCAGGTGGCTACACCTTC.

The rearrangement joins TRBV28 to TRBJ1-4; D is undetermined. The CDR3 loop spans 15 amino acids. Germline V gives CDR1 MDHEN, CDR2 SYDVKM. Trimming took 5 bases from V and 4 from J, leaving 14 bases between them. In DNA, the CDR3 is TGTGCCAGCAGTCTACTATCGGGTCGTAATGAAAAACTGTTTTTT. This codes for CASSLLSGRNEKLFF.

The V and J genes are TRBV30 and TRBJ1-5, with 9 bases that match TRBD1. V shed 1 base and J 9 bases; nucleotides not matched to a gene: 4. From germline, CDR1 is GTSNPN and CDR2 SVGIG (reference sequence). The CDR3 is made up of 13 amino acids. The CDR3 nucleotides are TGTGCCTGGAGTGGACAGGGGGGCAGGCCCCAGCATTTT. Translated, it gives CAWSGQGGRPQHF. The entire variable domain, with the rest obtained from reference TRBV30 and TRBJ1-5, is as follows: SQTIHQWPATLVQPVGSPLSLECTVEGTSNPNLYWYRQAAGRGLQLLFYSVGIGQISSEVPQNLSASRPQDRQFILSSKKLLLSDSGFYLCAWSGQGGRPQHFGDGTRLSIL.

V is TRBV7-3 and J is TRBJ2-1; 12 bases match TRBD2. The CDR3 covers 16 residues. The J segment lost 3 bases and the V segment lost 5 bases, leaving 5 bases of the junction unmatched. Germline values: CDR1 SGHTA, CDR2 FQGTGA. The CDR3 DNA sequence: TGTGCCAGCAGCCCACTAGCGGGAGGATTCTACAATGAGCAGTTCTTC. Translating it yields CASSPLAGGFYNEQFF.